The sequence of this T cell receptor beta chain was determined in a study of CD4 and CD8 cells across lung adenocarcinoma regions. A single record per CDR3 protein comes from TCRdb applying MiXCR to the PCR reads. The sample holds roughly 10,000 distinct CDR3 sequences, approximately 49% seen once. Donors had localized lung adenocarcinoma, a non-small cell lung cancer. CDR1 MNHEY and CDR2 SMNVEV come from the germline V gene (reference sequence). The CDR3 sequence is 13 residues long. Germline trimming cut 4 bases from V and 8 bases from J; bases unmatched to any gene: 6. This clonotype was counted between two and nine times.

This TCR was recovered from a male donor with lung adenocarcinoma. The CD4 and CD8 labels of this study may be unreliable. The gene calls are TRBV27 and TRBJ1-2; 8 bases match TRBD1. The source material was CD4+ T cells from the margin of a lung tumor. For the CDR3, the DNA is TGTGCCAGCAGTTCCCGGACAGGGCAGGGCTACACCTTC. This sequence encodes CASSSRTGQGYTF.